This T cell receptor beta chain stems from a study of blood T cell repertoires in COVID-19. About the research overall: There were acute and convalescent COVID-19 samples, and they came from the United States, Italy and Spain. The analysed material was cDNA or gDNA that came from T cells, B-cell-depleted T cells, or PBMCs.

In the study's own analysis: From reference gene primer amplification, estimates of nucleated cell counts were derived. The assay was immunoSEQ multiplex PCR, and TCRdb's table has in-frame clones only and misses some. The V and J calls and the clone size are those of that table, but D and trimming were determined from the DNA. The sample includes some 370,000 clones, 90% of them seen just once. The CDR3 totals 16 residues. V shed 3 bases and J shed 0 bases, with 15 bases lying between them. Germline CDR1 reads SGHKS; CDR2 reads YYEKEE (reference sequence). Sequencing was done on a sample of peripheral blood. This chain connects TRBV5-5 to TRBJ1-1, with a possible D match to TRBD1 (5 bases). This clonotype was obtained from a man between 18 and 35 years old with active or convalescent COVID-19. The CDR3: CASSSVGGAMNTEAFF. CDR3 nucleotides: TGTGCCAGCAGCTCAGTCGGAGGGGCAATGAACACTGAAGCTTTCTTT.